These 27 T cell receptor beta chains share one sample of origin, sequenced in a study of shared clonotypes between healthy human individuals. The repertoire was sequenced with immunoSEQ multiplex PCR; TCRdb's copy has only in-frame clones and lacks some. The sample holds more than 2 million clones; 95% are singletons and the top ten take roughly 0.13%. Sequencing was performed on naive CD4+ T cells sorted from blood. The subset was: CD45RA+ positively selected. These TCRs come from a young man in good health.

The chain has TRBV10-3 and TRBJ2-7; TRBD2 aligns across 7 bases. The germline gives CDR1 ENHRY, CDR2 SYGVKD. This CDR3 comprises 15 residues. Losses at the gene ends were 4 bases for V and 0 bases for J; bases not matched to a gene: 6. CDR3 sequence (DNA): TGTGCCATCAGTGGGGACTACCGGGGCTCCTACGAGCAGTACTTC. This sequence encodes CAISGDYRGSYEQYF.

The rearrangement uses TRBV10-1 and TRBJ1-1; TRBD1 aligns across 8 bases. The CDR3 has 13 amino acids. V shed 2 bases and J 6 bases; nucleotides not matched to a gene: 2. The germline V gene encodes CDR1 WNHNN and CDR2 SYGVQD (reference sequence). CDR3 loop: CASSEGDRSEAFF. DNA for the CDR3: TGCGCCAGCAGTGAGGGGGACAGGTCTGAAGCTTTCTTT.

This clone was counted a single time. The rearrangement links TRBV27 to TRBJ1-1; D unresolved. CDR3 length: 15 amino acids. V dropped 2 bases and J dropped 6 bases, with 16 bases sitting between them. Germline CDR1 MNHEY, CDR2 SMNVEV (reference sequence). This CDR3 reads CASSLRAGRVAEAFF. The CDR3 DNA sequence: TGTGCCAGCAGTTTAAGAGCGGGAAGGGTGGCTGAAGCTTTCTTT.

This clone was counted once. The CDR3 loop is CASSVGGTLHF. CDR3 DNA: TGTGCCAGCAGCGTAGGGGGTACCCTCCACTTT. V is TRBV9 and J is TRBJ1-6; D is unresolved. The V end was cut by 0 bases, the J end by 14 bases, with 6 bases between. Germline loops: CDR1 SGDLS, CDR2 YYNGEE. This CDR3 is 11 amino acids long.

This rearrangement joins TRBV5-1 to TRBJ1-6, with D possibly matching TRBD1 (5 bases). Germline V gene lookup returns CDR1 SGHRS and CDR2 YFSETQ. This CDR3 contains 12 residues. The germline V and J ends were trimmed by 4 bases and 14 bases, with 13 bases remaining between them. In DNA form, the CDR3 reads TGCGCCAGCAGCCGGGACTCTCAGGCCCTCCACTTT. It is translated as CASSRDSQALHF.

The V gene is TRBV6-5, the J gene TRBJ2-4; no firm D call. Looked up from germline, CDR1 is MNHEY and CDR2 is SVGAGI. The V end was cut by 5 bases, the J end by 3 bases, with 11 bases between. The CDR3 loop spans 14 amino acids. The CDR3 DNA reads as TGTGCCAGCAGTCCCGACTTATTCAAAAACATTCAGTACTTC. Translating it yields CASSPDLFKNIQYF.

V gene TRBV28 combines with J gene TRBJ2-7; no firm D call. Trimming cost V 5 bases and J 2 bases, with 7 bases left between them. The CDR3 is 12 residues long. Looked up from germline, CDR1 is MDHEN and CDR2 is SYDVKM. In nucleotides, the CDR3 is TGTGCCAGCAGTGTGTATCCCTACGAGCAGTACTTC. Protein sequence: CASSVYPYEQYF.

This chain joins TRBV9 and TRBJ1-3; D gene unclear. There are 16 residues in the CDR3. V lost 0 bases, J lost 0 bases, and 10 bases lay in between. The germline CDR1 and CDR2 sequences are SGDLS and YYNGEE. CDR3 nucleotide sequence: TGTGCCAGCAGCGTAGATGCTGGTGGCTCTGGAAACACCATATATTTT. It specifies CASSVDAGGSGNTIYF.

In DNA, the CDR3 is TGTGCCAGCAGTGAAGTGAGCGGGGGGACAGATACGCAGTATTTT. Translation gives CASSEVSGGTDTQYF. The chain combines TRBV2 with TRBJ2-3, with 9 bases aligning to TRBD2. The germline CDR1 and CDR2 sequences are SNHLY and FYNNEI. This CDR3 has 15 amino acids. The V segment lost 1 base and the J segment 3 bases; nucleotides outside the gene matches: 2.

With respect to this clone: Other DNA sequences in this specimen translate into the identical CDR3. The CDR3 nucleotides are TGTGCCAGCAGCGAGGGGGGGAGTTCCTACAATGAGCAGTTCTTC. This sequence encodes CASSEGGSSYNEQFF. The chain recombines TRBV9 with TRBJ2-1; the D gene is possibly TRBD2 (7 bases). Trimming removed 3 bases at V and 1 base at J, with 11 bases between. The CDR3 is made up of 15 amino acids. CDR1 and CDR2 from the germline V gene are SGDLS and YYNGEE.

This clone was recorded only once. The chain has TRBV19 and TRBJ2-7; weak D call: TRBD2 (7 bases). Germline CDR1 LNHDA, CDR2 SQIVND (reference sequence). CDR3 size: 15 residues. Trimming left V 3 bases short and J 5 bases short, with 17 bases between. Here the CDR3 DNA reads TGTGCCAGTAGTATTATGGGAGGGGGAAAAAACGAGCAGTACTTC. Encoded protein: CASSIMGGGKNEQYF.

The chain carries TRBV5-6 and TRBJ1-1; TRBD1 is a possible D gene (6 bases). Germline loops: CDR1 SGHDT, CDR2 YYEEEE. Trimming cost V 0 bases and J 4 bases, with 16 bases left between them. CDR3 length equals 16 residues. CDR3 sequence: CASSLGMGGRSTEAFF. For the CDR3, the DNA is TGTGCCAGCAGCTTGGGGATGGGGGGCCGGAGCACTGAAGCTTTCTTT. Full variable domain (missing parts from reference TRBV5-6 and TRBJ1-1): DAGVTQSPTHLIKTRGQQVTLRCSPKSGHDTVSWYQQALGQGPQFIFQYYEEEERQRGNFPDRFSGHQFPNYSSELNVNALLLGDSALYLCASSLGMGGRSTEAFFGQGTRLTVV.

The chain employs TRBV28 and TRBJ1-5; 12 bases map to TRBD1. The length of the CDR3 is 15 residues. With V trimmed by 4 bases and J by 7 bases, 5 bases remained unmatched. Germline CDR1 reads MDHEN; CDR2 reads SYDVKM. The DNA of the CDR3 is TGTGCCAGCAGTTGGGACAGGGGGCGAGGACAGCCCCAGCATTTT. Its protein product is CASSWDRGRGQPQHF.

This chain joins TRBV9 and TRBJ2-2; D not certain. Germline V gives CDR1 SGDLS, CDR2 YYNGEE. Trimming left V 3 bases short and J 4 bases short, with 16 bases between. CDR3 length equals 16 residues. CDR3: CASSAEIVPRTGELFF. DNA for the CDR3: TGTGCCAGCAGCGCCGAGATTGTCCCCCGCACCGGGGAGCTGTTTTTT.

The V call is TRBV4-3, the J call TRBJ2-3; 9 nucleotides align to TRBD2. The CDR3 totals 17 residues. Germline lookup yields CDR1 LGHNA and CDR2 YSLEER. Trimming cost V 1 base and J 1 base; bases outside gene matches: 6. The CDR3 DNA follows: TGCGCCAGCAGCCAAGCGGAGCGGGAGGAGGGCACAGATACGCAGTATTTT. Translated, it gives CASSQAEREEGTDTQYF.

The chain has TRBV7-2 and TRBJ2-7, with 10 bases that match TRBD1. Looked up from germline, CDR1 is SGHTA and CDR2 is FQGNSA. The CDR3 spans 16 residues. The ends lost 5 bases at V and 3 bases at J; junction bases unmatched: 10. CDR3 region: CASSHWGTGDFYEQYF. CDR3 nucleotides: TGTGCCAGCAGCCATTGGGGGACAGGGGATTTCTACGAGCAGTACTTC.

A note on this clone: The sample contains more than one DNA sequence encoding this CDR3. V usage is TRBV10-2 and J usage is TRBJ2-4; possible D gene TRBD1, 5 bases. Germline V gene data show CDR1 as WSHSY and CDR2 as SAAADI. The CDR3 is made up of 15 amino acids. V lost 3 bases and J lost 0, with 9 bases in between. The CDR3 reads CASSETGLAKNIQYF. In nucleotides, the CDR3 is TGCGCCAGCAGTGAAACAGGCCTAGCCAAAAACATTCAGTACTTC.

The chain couples TRBV5-6 to TRBJ2-7, with D tentatively TRBD2 (6 bases). Trimming removed 5 bases at V and 1 base at J, with 16 bases between. This CDR3 region has 15 residues. Germline CDR1 SGHDT, CDR2 YYEEEE. This CDR3 is CASRRGRDSSYEQYF. The CDR3 bases are TGTGCCAGCAGACGGGGAAGGGACTCATCCTACGAGCAGTACTTC.

This chain links TRBV18 with TRBJ1-1; tentative D call: TRBD1 (6 bases). V lost 3 bases, J lost 6 bases, and 17 bases lay in between. This CDR3 has 15 amino acids. Germline V lookup: CDR1 KGHSH, CDR2 LQKENI. Written as DNA, the CDR3 is TGTGCCAGCTCACCCTCCTCAGGGGAGGGGGCTGAAGCTTTCTTT. Encoded protein: CASSPSSGEGAEAFF.

The V gene is TRBV9, the J gene TRBJ2-7; 9 bases match TRBD2. The CDR3 totals 15 residues. The germline CDR1 and CDR2 sequences are SGDLS and YYNGEE. V shed 4 bases and J 5 bases; nucleotides not matched to a gene: 10. The CDR3 nucleotides are TGTGCCAGCAGCATTAGCGGGAGCTTCACGGACGAGCAGTACTTC. It yields the protein CASSISGSFTDEQYF.

The chain recombines TRBV10-3 with TRBJ1-1, with 9 bases aligning to TRBD1. Germline CDR1 and CDR2: ENHRY and SYGVKD. The CDR3 has 13 amino acids. The trim removed 6 bases at V and 10 bases at J, leaving 9 bases unmatched. This CDR3 is CAIRPGQGSGAFF. The CDR3 DNA sequence: TGTGCCATCAGGCCGGGACAGGGTTCCGGAGCTTTCTTT.

The gene calls are TRBV6-6 and TRBJ1-4, with TRBD1 matching over 7 bases. The junction had 8 bases not matched to a gene; V was cut back by 2 bases and J by 5 bases. This CDR3 comprises 16 residues. Germline V gene sequence: CDR1 MNHNY, CDR2 SVGAGI (reference sequence). The CDR3 DNA follows: TGTGCCAGCAGTTACCTTCCGGGACAGCAAAATGAAAAACTGTTTTTT. Translation gives CASSYLPGQQNEKLFF.

The V gene is TRBV7-9, the J gene TRBJ1-6; tentative D call: TRBD1 (5 bases). The V end was cut by 0 bases, the J end by 2 bases, with 14 bases between. CDR3 length: 18 amino acids. From germline, CDR1 is SEHNR and CDR2 FQNEAQ (reference sequence). CDR3 in DNA: TGTGCCAGCAGCTTAGCTCATTTTGGGGCCACCTATAATTCACCCCTCCACTTT. Translating it yields CASSLAHFGATYNSPLHF.

This rearrangement joins TRBV6-1 to TRBJ1-1; no firm D call. Germline V gene sequence: CDR1 MNHNS, CDR2 SASEGT. CDR3 length: 13 amino acids. Trimming took 7 bases from V and 0 from J, leaving 9 bases between them. CDR3 in amino acids: CASTLTVNTEAFF. The CDR3 bases are TGTGCCAGCACATTGACGGTGAACACTGAAGCTTTCTTT.

V gene TRBV29-1 combines with J gene TRBJ2-3, with TRBD2 matching 10 bases. The CDR3 totals 15 residues. CDR1 is SQVTM, CDR2 ANQGSEA, per germline. V dropped 6 bases and J dropped 5; count of bases not matched to a gene: 11. The CDR3 reads CSVALLAGAEDTQYF. DNA of the CDR3: TGCAGCGTCGCCCTCCTAGCGGGGGCGGAAGATACGCAGTATTTT.

Remarks on this clone: Distinct nucleotide sequences in the sample also encode this CDR3. This chain connects TRBV18 to TRBJ1-1, with unresolved D. In germline, CDR1 is KGHSH, CDR2 LQKENI. This CDR3 contains 14 residues. The germline V and J ends were trimmed by 6 bases and 1 base, with 12 bases remaining between them. CDR3 residues: CASSPGGQNTEAFF. For the CDR3, the DNA is TGTGCCAGCTCCCCAGGTGGTCAGAACACTGAAGCTTTCTTT.

CDR3 bases: TGTGCCAGCAGACGGGCGGCGGGACCCTACGAGCAGTACTTC. Translating it yields CASRRAAGPYEQYF. The rearrangement uses TRBV7-8 and TRBJ2-7; weak D call: TRBD2 (6 bases). Germline-derived CDR1 and CDR2 are SGHVS and FQNEAQ. The V end was cut by 6 bases, the J end by 2 bases, with 14 bases between. CDR3 length: 14 amino acids. Using reference TRBV7-8 and TRBJ2-7 for the parts outside the CDR3, the full variable domain is GAGVSQSPRYKVAKRGQDVALRCDPISGHVSLFWYQQALGQGPEFLTYFQNEAQLDKSGLPSDRFFAERPEGSVSTLKIQRTQQEDSAVYLCASRRAAGPYEQYFGPGTRLTVT.